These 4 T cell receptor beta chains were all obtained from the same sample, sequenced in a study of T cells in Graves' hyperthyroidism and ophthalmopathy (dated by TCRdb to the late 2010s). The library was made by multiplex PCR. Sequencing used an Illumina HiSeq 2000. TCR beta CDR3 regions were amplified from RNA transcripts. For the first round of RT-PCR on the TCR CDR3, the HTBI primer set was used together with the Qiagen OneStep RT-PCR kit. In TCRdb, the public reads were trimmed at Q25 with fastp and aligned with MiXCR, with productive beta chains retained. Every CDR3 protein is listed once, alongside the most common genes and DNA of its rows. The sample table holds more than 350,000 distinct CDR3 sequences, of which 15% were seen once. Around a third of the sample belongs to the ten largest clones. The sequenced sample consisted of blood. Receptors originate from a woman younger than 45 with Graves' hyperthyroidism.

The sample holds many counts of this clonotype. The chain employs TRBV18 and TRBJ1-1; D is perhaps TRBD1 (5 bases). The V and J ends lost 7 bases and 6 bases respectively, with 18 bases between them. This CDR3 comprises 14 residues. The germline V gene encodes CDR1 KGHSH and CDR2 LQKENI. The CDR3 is CASFPTAEVAEAFF. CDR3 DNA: TGTGCCAGCTTCCCGACAGCTGAAGTGGCTGAAGCTTTCTTT.

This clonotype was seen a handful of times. The CDR3 DNA is TGTGCCAGCAACCACGGGCTTAACACCGGGGAGCTGTTTTTT. This codes for CASNHGLNTGELFF. The chain couples TRBV25-1 to TRBJ2-2; D gene ambiguous. The CDR3 has 14 residues. The germline V gene encodes CDR1 MGHDK and CDR2 SYGVNS. V lost 7 bases to trimming and J lost 2 bases, with 11 bases between them.

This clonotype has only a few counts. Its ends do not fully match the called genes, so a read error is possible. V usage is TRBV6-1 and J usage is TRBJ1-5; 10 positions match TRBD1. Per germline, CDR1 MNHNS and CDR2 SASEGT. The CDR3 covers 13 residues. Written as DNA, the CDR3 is TGTGCCAGGGACAGGGGGAGCAGTCAGCCCCAGCATTTT. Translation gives CARDRGSSQPQHF.

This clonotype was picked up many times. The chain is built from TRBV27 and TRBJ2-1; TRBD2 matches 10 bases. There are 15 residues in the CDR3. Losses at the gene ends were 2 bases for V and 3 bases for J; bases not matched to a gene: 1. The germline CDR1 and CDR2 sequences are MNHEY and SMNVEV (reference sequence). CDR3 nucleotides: TGTGCCAGCAGTTTAGCTAGCGGGAGCTACAATGAGCAGTTCTTC. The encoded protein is CASSLASGSYNEQFF.